This TCR beta chain was recorded in a study of tumor-infiltrating lymphocytes in glioblastoma multiforme. V was cut by 0 bases and J by 3 bases, with 8 bases left in between. Germline V gives CDR1 DFQATT, CDR2 SNEGSKA (reference sequence). The CDR3 loop spans 14 amino acids. The sample holds many counts of this clonotype. No antigen is known for it. TCR beta libraries were built from RNA through three nested multiplex PCR rounds using modified ARM-PCR. TCRB-specific cDNA synthesis used 0.4 to 0.55 ug of total RNA. These TCRB libraries lack any described unique molecular identifiers. TCRdb redid the calling of the multiplex PCR reads with MiXCR, one entry per CDR3 protein. The sample has 15,000 to 20,000 distinct CDR3 sequences, roughly 68% seen once. Study results and caveats: Clone frequencies may be distorted by unequal TCR transcripts per cell. The TCR and somatic mutation analysis included just one glioblastoma patient.

The sequence came from a male donor with glioblastoma. Material: peripheral blood. This sequence joins TRBV20-1 and TRBJ1-4; D unclear. CDR3 nucleotide sequence: TGCAGTGCTAGAGATCTTGGTTCTAATGAAAAACTGTTTTTT. Translating gives CSARDLGSNEKLFF.